The T cell receptor (beta chain) under discussion was sequenced for a study of blood T cell repertoires in COVID-19. V shed 8 bases and J 6 bases; nucleotides not matched to a gene: 9. CDR1 and CDR2 from the germline V gene are LGHNA and YSLEER. The length of the CDR3 is 13 residues. Original processing methods: Estimated nucleated cell counts came from reference gene primer amplification. Libraries were prepared by immunoSEQ multiplex PCR; TCRdb keeps only in-frame clonotypes and omits some of them. Clonal size and the V and J genes are those of that table, whereas D and trimming came from the DNA. The table includes approximately 670,000 clones, about 87% detected once.

This TCR derives from a woman younger than 30 with acute or convalescent COVID-19. Sequencing was carried out using peripheral blood. V usage is TRBV4-3 and J usage is TRBJ1-2, with TRBD1 matching 7 bases. CDR3 residues: CASRGGGRDGYTF. As DNA, the CDR3 is TGCGCCAGCCGAGGAGGGGGCCGGGATGGCTACACCTTC.